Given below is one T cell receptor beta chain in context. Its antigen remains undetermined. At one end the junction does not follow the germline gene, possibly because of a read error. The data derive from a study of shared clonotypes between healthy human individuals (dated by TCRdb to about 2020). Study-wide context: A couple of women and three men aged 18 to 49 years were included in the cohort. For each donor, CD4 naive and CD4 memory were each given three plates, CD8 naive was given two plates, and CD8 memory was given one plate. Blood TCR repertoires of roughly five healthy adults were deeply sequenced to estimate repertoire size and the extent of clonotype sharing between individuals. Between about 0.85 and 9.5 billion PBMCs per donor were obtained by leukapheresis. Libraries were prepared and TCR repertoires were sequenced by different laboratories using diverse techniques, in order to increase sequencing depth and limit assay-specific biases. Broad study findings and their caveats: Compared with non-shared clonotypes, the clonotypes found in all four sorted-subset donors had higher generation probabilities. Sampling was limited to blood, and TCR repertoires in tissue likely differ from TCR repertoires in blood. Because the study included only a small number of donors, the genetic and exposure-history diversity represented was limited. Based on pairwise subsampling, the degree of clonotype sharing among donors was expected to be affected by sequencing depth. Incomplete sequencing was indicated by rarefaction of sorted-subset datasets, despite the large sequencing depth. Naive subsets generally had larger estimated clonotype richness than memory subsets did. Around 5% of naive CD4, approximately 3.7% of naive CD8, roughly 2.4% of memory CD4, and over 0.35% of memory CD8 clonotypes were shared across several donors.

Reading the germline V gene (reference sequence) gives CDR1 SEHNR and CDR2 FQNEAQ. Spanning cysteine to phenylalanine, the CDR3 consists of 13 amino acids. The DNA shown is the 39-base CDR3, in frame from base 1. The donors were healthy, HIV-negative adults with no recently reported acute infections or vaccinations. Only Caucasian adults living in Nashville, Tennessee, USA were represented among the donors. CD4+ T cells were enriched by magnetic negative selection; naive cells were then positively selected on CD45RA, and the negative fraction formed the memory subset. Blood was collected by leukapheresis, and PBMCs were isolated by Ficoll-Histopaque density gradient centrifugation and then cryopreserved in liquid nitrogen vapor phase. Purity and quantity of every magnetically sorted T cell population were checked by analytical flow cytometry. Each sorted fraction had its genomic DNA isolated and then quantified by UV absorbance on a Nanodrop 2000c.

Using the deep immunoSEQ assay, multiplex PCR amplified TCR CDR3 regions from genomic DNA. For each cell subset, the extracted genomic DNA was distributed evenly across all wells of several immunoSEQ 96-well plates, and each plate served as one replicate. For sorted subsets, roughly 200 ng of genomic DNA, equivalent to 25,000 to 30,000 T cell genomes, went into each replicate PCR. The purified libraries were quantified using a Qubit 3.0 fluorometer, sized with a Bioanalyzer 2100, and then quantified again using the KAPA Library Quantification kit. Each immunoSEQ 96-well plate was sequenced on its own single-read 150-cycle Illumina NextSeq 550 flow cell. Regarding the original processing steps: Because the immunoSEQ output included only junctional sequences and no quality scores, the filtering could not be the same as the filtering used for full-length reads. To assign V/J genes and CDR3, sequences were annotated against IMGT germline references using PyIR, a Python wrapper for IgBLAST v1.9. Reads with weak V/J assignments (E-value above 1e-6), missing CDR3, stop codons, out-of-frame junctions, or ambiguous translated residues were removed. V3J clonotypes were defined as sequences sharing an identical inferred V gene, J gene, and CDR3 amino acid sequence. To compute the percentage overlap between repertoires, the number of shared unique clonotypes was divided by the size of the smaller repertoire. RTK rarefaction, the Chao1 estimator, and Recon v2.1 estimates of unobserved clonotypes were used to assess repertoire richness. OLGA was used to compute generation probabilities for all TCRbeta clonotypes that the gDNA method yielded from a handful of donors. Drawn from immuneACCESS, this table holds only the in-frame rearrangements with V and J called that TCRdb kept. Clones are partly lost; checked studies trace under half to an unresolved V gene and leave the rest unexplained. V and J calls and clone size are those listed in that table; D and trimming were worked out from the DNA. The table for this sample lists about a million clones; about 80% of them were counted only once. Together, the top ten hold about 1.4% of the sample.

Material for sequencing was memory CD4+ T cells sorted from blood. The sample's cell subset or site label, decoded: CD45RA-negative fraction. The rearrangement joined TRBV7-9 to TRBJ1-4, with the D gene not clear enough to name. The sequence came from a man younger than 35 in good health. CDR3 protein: CASSFEPKEKLFF. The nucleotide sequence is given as TGTGCCAGCAGCTTTGAACCTAAAGAAAAACTGTTTTTT.